The source of this TCR beta chain is a study of blood T cell repertoires in COVID-19 (dated by TCRdb to between 2020 and 2021). With regard to the full study: Samples covering the acute and convalescent phases of COVID-19 were provided by collaborators in the United States, Italy and Spain. The prospective study material was composed of cDNA or gDNA derived from T cells, B-cell-depleted T cells, or PBMCs. Subjects who had been exposed to COVID-19, were actively infected with it, or had recovered from it provided the deeply sampled blood TCRbeta repertoires that made up the dataset. A freely available public database, intended as a resource for researchers studying the immune response to SARS-CoV-2, is where the repertoires were released. Samples were obtained from the ongoing ImmuneRACE study (first 160 participants) and from over a thousand subjects provided by 6 global collaborators. The sample metadata nearly always contained a de-identified subject ID, COVID-19 status, age in years and sex. HLA class I and class II types, where available, came from metadata supplied by the sample provider rather than from assay-based typing.

The CDR3 starts with the cysteine, ends with the phenylalanine, and has 12 residues. The entry retains the CDR3 DNA only, 36 bases that are in frame from base 1. Reading the germline V gene gives CDR1 MGHDK and CDR2 SYGVNS. Clipping removes 4 bases from V and 10 bases from J, with 3 as the unmatched junction base count. The immunoSEQ Assay, a bias-controlled multiplex PCR, was used to amplify TCRbeta CDR3 regions from genomic DNA. On the study's bioinformatics: The number of nucleated cells in each sample was estimated from the amplification of reference gene primers within the assay. To quantify the absolute abundance of each unique TCRbeta CDR3 rearrangement, sequence reads were collapsed and filtered. For each sample, productive Simpson clonality was calculated by taking the square root of Simpson's diversity index across productive rearrangements. TCRdb carries this immuneACCESS record with in-frame sequences only. Its versions omit some clonotypes, under half of them owing to an unresolved V gene in the studies checked, with the rest unexplained. V and J calls and clone size follow that table, whereas D and trimming were derived from the DNA. This sample gives approximately 330,000 clones in total; roughly 90% of them show up just once. The ten largest clones add up to just over 9.5% of the sample.

Details on this clone: What antigen it recognizes has not been identified. Base qualities are not provided; no much larger clone lies one nucleotide away.

One collaborating source in Seattle enrolled patients while the patients were actively infected and followed the patients over time throughout the course of disease. Each collaborating institution followed its own protocols to collect whole blood in K2EDTA tubes. Collaborator samples were shipped for TCRbeta analysis as frozen whole blood, isolated PBMCs, or DNA extracted from either sample type. Broad study findings and their caveats: Clinical and demographic metadata were provided uncurated, with the amount varying by source and participant.

The chain employs TRBV25-1 and TRBJ1-4, with TRBD1 matching 7 junction bases. The receptor was isolated from a man aged 25-45 years with COVID-19, enrolled during active disease. Sequenced material: peripheral blood. The CDR3 amino acid sequence is: CASSGPGGKLFF. The DNA reads as follows: TGTGCCAGCAGTGGCCCAGGGGGAAAACTGTTTTTT.